This T cell receptor beta chain comes out of a study of T cells in Graves' hyperthyroidism and ophthalmopathy. RNA transcripts provided the source from which TCR beta CDR3 regions were amplified. The study used the HTBI primer set for a first-round RT-PCR of the TCR CDR3. TCRdb used MiXCR to reprocess the multiplex PCR reads, holding one entry per CDR3 protein. The sample lists about 600,000 distinct CDR3 sequences, roughly 15% occurring once. Study conclusions and caveats: Blood also showed most of the thyroid clonotypes that were expanded above 0.001.

Criteria for exclusion of patients were uncontrolled infection, other autoimmune disease, pregnancy or lactation. PBMCs were obtained from about 9 ml fresh peripheral blood. Germline CDR1 and CDR2: SNHLY and FYNNEI. V trimming: 5 bases; J trimming: 3 bases; junction bases outside the gene matches: 6. This CDR3 is built from 15 residues. Comments on this clonotype: Its antigen remains unidentified.

The V gene is TRBV2, the J gene TRBJ2-7; 11 nucleotides agree with TRBD1. This receptor was identified in a woman aged 50 to 60 with Graves' ophthalmopathy. Sequenced: blood. CDR3 coding DNA: TGTGCCAGCAGTTGGGGACAGGGGGAAAACTACGAGCAGTACTTC. Amino acids: CASSWGQGENYEQYF.